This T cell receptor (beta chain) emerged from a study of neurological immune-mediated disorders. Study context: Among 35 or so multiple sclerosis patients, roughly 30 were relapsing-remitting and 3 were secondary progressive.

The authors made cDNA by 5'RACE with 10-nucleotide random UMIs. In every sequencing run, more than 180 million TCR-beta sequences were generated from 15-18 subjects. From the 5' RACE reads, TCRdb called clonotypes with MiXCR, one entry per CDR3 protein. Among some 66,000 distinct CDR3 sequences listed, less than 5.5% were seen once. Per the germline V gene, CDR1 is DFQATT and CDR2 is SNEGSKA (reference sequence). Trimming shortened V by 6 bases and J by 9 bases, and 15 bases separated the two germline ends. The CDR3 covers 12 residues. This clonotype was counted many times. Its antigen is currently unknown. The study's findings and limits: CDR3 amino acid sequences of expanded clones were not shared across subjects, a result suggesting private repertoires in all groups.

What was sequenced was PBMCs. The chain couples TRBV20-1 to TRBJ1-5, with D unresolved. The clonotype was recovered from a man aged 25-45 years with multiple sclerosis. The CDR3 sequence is CSAVPGGMPQHF. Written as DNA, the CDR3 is TGCAGTGCCGTGCCCGGTGGAATGCCCCAGCATTTT.